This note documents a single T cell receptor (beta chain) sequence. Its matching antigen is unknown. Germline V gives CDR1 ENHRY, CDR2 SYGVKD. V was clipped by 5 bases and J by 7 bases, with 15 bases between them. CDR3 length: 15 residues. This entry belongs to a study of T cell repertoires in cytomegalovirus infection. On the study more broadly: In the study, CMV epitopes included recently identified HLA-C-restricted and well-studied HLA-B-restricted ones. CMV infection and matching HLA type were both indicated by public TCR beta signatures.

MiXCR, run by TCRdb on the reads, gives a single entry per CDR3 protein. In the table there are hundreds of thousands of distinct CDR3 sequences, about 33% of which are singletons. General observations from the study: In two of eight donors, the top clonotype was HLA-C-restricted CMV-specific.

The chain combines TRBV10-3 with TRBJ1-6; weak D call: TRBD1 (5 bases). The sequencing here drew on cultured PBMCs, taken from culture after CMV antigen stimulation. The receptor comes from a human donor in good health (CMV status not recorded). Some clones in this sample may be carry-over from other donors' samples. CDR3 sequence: CAISSRTLPNSPLHF. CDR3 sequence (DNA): TGTGCCATCAGTTCTCGGACATTGCCCAATTCACCCCTCCACTTT.